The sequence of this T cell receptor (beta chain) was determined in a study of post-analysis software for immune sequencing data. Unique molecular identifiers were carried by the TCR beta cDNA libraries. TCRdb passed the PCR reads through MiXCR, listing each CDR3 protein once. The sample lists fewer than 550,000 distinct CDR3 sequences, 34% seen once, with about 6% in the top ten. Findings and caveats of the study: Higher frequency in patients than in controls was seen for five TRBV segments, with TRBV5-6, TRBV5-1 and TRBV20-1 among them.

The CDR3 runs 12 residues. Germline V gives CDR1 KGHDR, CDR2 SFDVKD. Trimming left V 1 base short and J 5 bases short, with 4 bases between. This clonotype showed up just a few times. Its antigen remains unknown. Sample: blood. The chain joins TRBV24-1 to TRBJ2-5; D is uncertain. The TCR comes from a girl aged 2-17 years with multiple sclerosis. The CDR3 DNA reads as TGTGCCACCAGTGATTTAATGGAGACCCAGTACTTC. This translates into CATSDLMETQYF.